These 6 T cell receptor beta chains were all obtained from the same sample, sequenced in a study of post-analysis software for immune sequencing data. The study, taken as a whole, reports: In patients, TRBV5-6, TRBV5-1 and TRBV20-1 belonged to 4 or 5 TRBV segments found more frequently than in controls.

These receptors lack a known antigen. Carried by the TCR beta cDNA libraries were unique molecular identifiers. TCRdb recomputed calls from the PCR reads with MiXCR, one row per CDR3 protein. The data show some 500,000 distinct CDR3 sequences, around 40% seen once. The sequenced sample consisted of blood. All receptors come from a girl under 18 with multiple sclerosis.

As to this clonotype: A junction end diverges from the germline sequence, so it may reflect a read error. The chain combines TRBV4-1 with TRBJ2-1; D is unclear. Germline V CDR1 and CDR2: MGHRA, YSYEKL. The CDR3 is made up of 14 amino acids. CDR3 sequence (DNA): TGCGCCAACAGCCAAGATATAACCTACAATGAGCAGTTCTTC. This encodes CANSQDITYNEQFF.

The J gene is TRBJ2-6, the V gene TRBV9, with TRBD1 matching over 7 bases. CDR1 is SGDLS and CDR2 is YYNGEE in the germline V gene. J was trimmed by 3 bases and V by 2 bases; bases with no gene match: 11. The CDR3 is made up of 18 amino acids. The CDR3: CASSVEDKGALGANVLTF. Here the CDR3 DNA reads TGTGCCAGCAGCGTGGAGGACAAGGGGGCCCTTGGGGCCAACGTCCTGACTTTC.

Only a few counts were recorded for this clonotype. The chain uses TRBV24-1 and TRBJ2-1; TRBD2 matches 10 bases. Germline loops: CDR1 KGHDR, CDR2 SFDVKD. The CDR3 is 16 amino acids. The V gene end was trimmed by 5 bases and the J gene end by 6 bases; junction bases not matched to a gene: 9. CDR3 DNA: TGTGCCACCAGTGGTTCTTTTGGACTAGCGGCCAATGAGCAGTTCTTC. The encoded protein is CATSGSFGLAANEQFF.

This clonotype was observed once. The V gene is TRBV20-1, the J gene TRBJ2-3; 7 bases match TRBD1. J gave up 0 bases and V 7 bases, and 10 bases lay outside the gene matches. The CDR3 extends over 15 amino acids. Germline-derived CDR1 and CDR2 are DFQATT and SNEGSKA (reference sequence). CDR3 sequence: CSGRDSSISTDTQYF. The CDR3 DNA reads TGCAGTGGCCGGGACAGTTCGATCAGCACAGATACGCAGTATTTT.

The chain employs TRBV12-3 or TRBV12-4 and TRBJ1-6; the D gene is possibly TRBD1 (5 bases). Trimming shortened V by 6 bases and J by 10 bases, and 16 bases separated the two germline ends. The CDR3 covers 14 residues. The DNA for the CDR3 is TGTGCCAGCAGCGGGACGGGACCAGGGTCACCCCTCCACTTT. Residues: CASSGTGPGSPLHF.

This CDR3 is CSAPRDNSYEQYF. CDR3 sequence (DNA): TGCAGTGCTCCCCGGGACAACTCCTACGAGCAGTACTTC. This rearrangement joins TRBV20-1 to TRBJ2-7, with D possibly being TRBD1 (6 bases). The CDR3 loop spans 13 amino acids. Trimming shortened V by 5 bases and J by 0 bases, and 11 bases separated the two germline ends. Germline lookup yields CDR1 DFQATT and CDR2 SNEGSKA (reference sequence).